The sequence of this T cell receptor (beta chain) was determined in a study of blood T cell repertoires in COVID-19. The repertoire was sequenced with immunoSEQ multiplex PCR; TCRdb's copy has only in-frame clones and lacks some. Here the sample spans tens of thousands of clones, around 80% being singletons. The V gene's germline CDR1 is MGHRA and CDR2 YSYEKL. This CDR3 spans 17 amino acids. With 0 bases clipped from V and 7 bases from J, the junction kept 15 bases outside the gene matches. The sample consisted of peripheral blood. This TCR was recovered from a human donor in a cohort sampled during active COVID-19. The chain combines TRBV4-1 with TRBJ2-7; 7 nucleotides align to TRBD2. CDR3 sequence reads: CASSQDPLGGGSREQYF. For the CDR3, the DNA is TGCGCCAGCAGCCAAGATCCACTTGGCGGGGGTTCGAGGGAGCAGTACTTC.